The present T cell receptor beta chain was sequenced within a study of blood T cell repertoires in COVID-19 (TCRdb year 2020). The study in broad terms: Samples covering the acute and convalescent phases of COVID-19 were provided by collaborators in the United States, Italy and Spain. The prospective study material was composed of cDNA or gDNA derived from T cells, B-cell-depleted T cells, or PBMCs. The dataset comprised deeply sampled blood TCRbeta repertoires from subjects exposed to, actively infected with, or recovered from COVID-19. The repertoires were made available in a free public database intended to serve as a resource for research on the immune response to SARS-CoV-2. Samples were obtained from the ongoing ImmuneRACE study (first 160 participants) and from 1,254 subjects provided by 6 global collaborators. A de-identified subject ID, COVID-19 status, age in years and sex were almost always included in the sample metadata. HLA class I and class II types, where available, came from metadata supplied by the sample provider rather than from assay-based typing.

The CDR3 numbers 14 residues from cysteine through phenylalanine. The sequence is cut down to CDR3 DNA, 42 bases in frame from base 1. For CDR1 and CDR2, the germline V gene (reference sequence) lists MNHEY and SMNVEV. Between the V and J ends, shortened by 6 bases and 12 bases respectively, the junction contains 21 bases. Participants in the prospective study were aged roughly 18 to 89 years, lived in 24 United States geographic areas, and enrolled through a virtual design. In the prospective study, participants were assigned to cohorts based on the clinical history participants reported in a screening survey and a study questionnaire. In the prospective study, whole blood, serum and a nasopharyngeal or oropharyngeal swab were collected from each participant by mobile phlebotomists. Participants in the prospective study had the option to provide additional blood draws and questionnaires over a roughly 2-month period. Before DNA extraction, prospective study blood samples were shipped either frozen or at room temperature.

Results the study describes overall, beyond this receptor: The amount of clinical and demographic metadata varied by source and participant and was provided uncurated.

This clone came up many times. Its antigen is unknown. Base-call qualities are not available, and no considerably larger clone is one nucleotide away. TCRbeta CDR3 regions were amplified from genomic DNA using the immunoSEQ Assay, a bias-controlled multiplex PCR. The paper's processing steps were these. Within the assay, amplification of reference gene primers was used to estimate how many nucleated cells each sample contained. To quantify the absolute abundance of each unique TCRbeta CDR3 rearrangement, sequence reads were collapsed and filtered. For each sample, productive Simpson clonality was calculated by taking the square root of Simpson's diversity index across productive rearrangements. TCRdb re-hosts the immuneACCESS table, in-frame sequences only. Its copies lack some clones; in the studies checked, an unresolved V gene accounts for under half of them, and the cause for the rest is not known. V and J calls and clone size follow that table, whereas D and trimming were derived from the DNA. Recorded for this sample are about 200,000 clones; 70% to 90% of them occurred a single time. 7% to 8.5% of the sample rests with the top ten.

Recombination linked TRBV27 to TRBJ1-5; the D segment could be TRBD1, given 5 matching bases. The material sequenced was PBMCs or T cells enriched from blood (not recorded which). This receptor was taken from a woman in her forties with acute COVID-19. The CDR3 reads as follows: CASRKGLDGQNQHF. The nucleotides are TGTGCCAGCAGGAAGGGACTGGACGGGCAAAACCAGCATTTT.